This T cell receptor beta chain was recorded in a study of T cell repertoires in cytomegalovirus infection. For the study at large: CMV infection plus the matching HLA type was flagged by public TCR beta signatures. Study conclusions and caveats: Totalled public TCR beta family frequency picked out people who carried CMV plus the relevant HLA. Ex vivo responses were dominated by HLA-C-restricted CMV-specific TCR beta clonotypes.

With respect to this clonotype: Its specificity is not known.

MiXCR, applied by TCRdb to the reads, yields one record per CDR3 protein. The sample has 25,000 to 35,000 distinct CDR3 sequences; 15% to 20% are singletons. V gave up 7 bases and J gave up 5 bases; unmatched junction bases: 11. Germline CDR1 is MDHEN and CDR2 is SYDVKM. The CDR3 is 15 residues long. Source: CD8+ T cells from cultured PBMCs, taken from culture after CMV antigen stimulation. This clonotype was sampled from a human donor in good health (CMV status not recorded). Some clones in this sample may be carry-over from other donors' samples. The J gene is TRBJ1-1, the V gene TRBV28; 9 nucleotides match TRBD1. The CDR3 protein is CASKAGTGLGTEAFF. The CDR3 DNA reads TGTGCCAGCAAGGCAGGGACAGGGTTGGGTACTGAAGCTTTCTTT. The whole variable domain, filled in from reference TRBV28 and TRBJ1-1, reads DVKVTQSSRYLVKRTGEKVFLECVQDMDHENMFWYRQDPGLGLRLIYFSYDVKMKEKGDIPEGYSVSREKKERFSLILESASTNQTSMYLCASKAGTGLGTEAFFGQGTRLTVV.